A selection of T cell receptor beta chains follows, all from one sample in a study of metastatic and nonmetastatic thyroid tumors. With MiXCR, TCRdb reprocessed the PCR reads. Of about 30,000 clones listed, 4% are singletons. The sample consisted of blood. Receptors were obtained from a female donor with papillary thyroid cancer or a benign thyroid nodule (not recorded which). Some clones in this sample may be carry-over from other donors' samples. The CDR3 runs from the conserved cysteine through the conserved F or W. The D gene is left open where the match is weak. Where a row states a size, it is once, few, many or the class of an expanded clone; other rows omit it.

v_call,clone_size,d_call,j_call,cdr3_aa,cdr3_nt
TRBV27,.,TRBD1,TRBJ1-5,CVSSSGQGNQPQHF,TGTGTCAGCAGTTCGGGACAGGGCAATCAGCCCCAGCATTTT
TRBV28,medium-sized,.,TRBJ1-3,CASTGTTIYF,TGTGCCAGCACCGGGACCACCATATATTTT
TRBV6-9,.,TRBD1,TRBJ1-1,CASSPYRTGGEAFF,TGTGCCAGCAGTCCATATCGAACAGGGGGTGAAGCTTTCTTT
TRBV27,few,.,TRBJ1-2,CASSPMDGGLNHYGYTF,TGTGCCAGCAGTCCCATGGACGGGGGTCTAAATCACTATGGCTACACCTTC
TRBV11-1,many,.,TRBJ2-1,CASSLASRWDGEQFF,TGTGCCAGCAGCTTAGCGAGCCGCTGGGACGGTGAGCAGTTCTTC
TRBV6-2/TRBV6-3,many,.,TRBJ1-5,CASHHGGYQPQHF,TGTGCCAGCCACCACGGGGGCTATCAGCCCCAGCATTTT
TRBV19,few,.,TRBJ1-2,CASSIEGRIYGYTF,TGTGCCAGTAGTATAGAAGGTCGCATCTACGGCTACACCTTC
TRBV27,few,TRBD1,TRBJ1-1,CASTQGMMNTESFF,TGTGCCAGCACACAGGGGATGATGAACACTGAATCTTTCTTT
TRBV9,.,.,TRBJ1-6,CASGAGPINSPLHF,TGTGCCAGCGGAGCAGGACCAATCAATTCGCCCCTCCACTTT
TRBV27,medium-sized,.,TRBJ2-7,CASSPAGGRILTEQYF,TGTGCCAGCAGCCCGGCTGGGGGGAGGATACTTACAGAGCAGTACTTC
TRBV29-1,many,TRBD2,TRBJ2-5,CSVLLAGGVETQYF,TGCAGCGTTCTCCTAGCGGGAGGAGTCGAGACCCAGTACTTC
TRBV6-2/TRBV6-3,.,TRBD2,TRBJ2-2,CASSPGTSNTGELFF,TGTGCCAGCAGTCCCGGGACTAGCAACACCGGGGAGCTGTTTTTT
TRBV11-2,many,.,TRBJ2-7,CASSGGMYEQYF,TGTGCCAGCAGCGGAGGGATGTACGAGCAGTACTTC
TRBV4-2,.,TRBD2,TRBJ2-5,CASSQASGTGGEETQYF,TGTGCCAGCAGCCAAGCCAGCGGGACCGGGGGGGAAGAGACCCAGTACTTC
TRBV10-3,few,TRBD2,TRBJ2-3,CAIAPRAGGQGGTDKQYF,TGTGCCATCGCCCCTAGGGCGGGAGGGCAAGGGGGCACAGATAAGCAGTATTTT
TRBV6-1,few,.,TRBJ2-7,CASVEAVPEQYF,TGTGCCAGCGTGGAGGCAGTGCCCGAGCAGTACTTC
TRBV5-1,many,.,TRBJ2-5,CASSEVRETQYF,TGCGCCAGCAGCGAGGTTAGGGAGACCCAGTACTTC
TRBV30,.,.,TRBJ2-3,CAWKGPADTQYF,TGTGCCTGGAAAGGACCGGCGGATACGCAGTATTTT
TRBV28,.,.,TRBJ2-5,CASSFPSGPQYF,TGTGCCAGTAGTTTTCCATCGGGACCCCAGTACTTC
TRBV28,many,.,TRBJ2-5,CASSLLVGGDQETQYF,TGTGCCAGCAGTTTACTGGTGGGAGGCGACCAAGAGACCCAGTACTTC
TRBV10-3,many,.,TRBJ1-1,CASGGRGIGVSTEAFF,TGTGCCTCGGGCGGCAGGGGAATTGGAGTGAGCACTGAAGCTTTCTTT
TRBV20-1,many,.,TRBJ2-2,CSARDYSGTGELFF,TGCAGTGCTAGAGATTATTCCGGCACCGGGGAGCTGTTTTTT
TRBV7-2,.,.,TRBJ2-3,CASSPPHGVTQYF,TGTGCCAGCAGCCCACCTCACGGGGTTACGCAGTATTTT
TRBV20-1,few,.,TRBJ1-2,CSAIPAGPYGYTF,TGCAGTGCTATCCCGGCCGGGCCCTATGGCTACACCTTC
TRBV18,.,.,TRBJ2-7,CASSPGDGPYEQYF,TGTGCCAGCTCACCAGGTGACGGACCCTACGAGCAGTACTTC
TRBV28,.,TRBD1,TRBJ1-2,CASSLVGQGLYGYTF,TGTGCCAGCAGTTTAGTGGGACAGGGGCTCTATGGCTACACCTTC
TRBV9,many,TRBD1,TRBJ2-5,CASSPRPGTGGLETQYF,TGTGCCAGCAGCCCGCGCCCGGGGACAGGGGGATTGGAGACCCAGTACTTC
TRBV28,few,.,TRBJ2-7,CASNLRTHYEQYF,TGTGCCAGCAACCTTAGGACTCACTACGAGCAGTACTTC
TRBV7-3,few,.,TRBJ2-7,CASSAVGEQYF,TGTGCCAGCAGCGCAGTAGGAGAGCAGTACTTC
TRBV7-3,few,TRBD2,TRBJ2-1,CASSPGLAGNSEQFF,TGTGCCAGCAGCCCAGGACTAGCGGGGAACAGTGAGCAGTTCTTC
TRBV7-9,many,.,TRBJ2-1,CASSFFNEQFF,TGTGCCAGCAGCTTCTTCAATGAGCAGTTCTTC
TRBV3-1,few,TRBD2,TRBJ2-1,CASRGASGGYNEQFF,TGTGCCAGCAGAGGGGCCAGCGGGGGTTACAATGAGCAGTTCTTC
TRBV6-1,.,.,TRBJ2-6,CATSDSTSSGANVLTF,TGTGCCACCAGTGATTCCACCTCGTCTGGGGCCAACGTCCTGACTTTC
TRBV27,.,.,TRBJ1-2,CASKYRGGYGYTF,TGTGCCAGCAAATACCGGGGGGGGTATGGCTACACCTTC
TRBV20-1,many,TRBD1,TRBJ1-1,CSASVGQGAQAFF,TGCAGTGCTAGTGTAGGACAGGGGGCGCAGGCTTTCTTT
TRBV9,many,TRBD1,TRBJ2-3,CASSGTGGYSTDTQYF,TGTGCCAGCAGCGGGACAGGGGGCTATAGCACAGATACGCAGTATTTT
TRBV6-1,medium-sized,TRBD1,TRBJ2-7,CASSGTGYGLVVLGQYF,TGTGCCAGCAGTGGGACAGGGTACGGTTTGGTAGTTTTAGGGCAGTACTTC
TRBV6-1,few,.,TRBJ2-3,CATTDRDFRDTQYF,TGTGCCACCACAGACCGGGACTTTAGGGATACGCAGTATTTT
TRBV28,few,.,TRBJ2-2,CASWQGNTGELFF,TGTGCCAGCTGGCAGGGGAACACCGGGGAGCTGTTTTTT
TRBV27,.,TRBD1,TRBJ1-6,CASGPTGTDNSPLHF,TGTGCCAGCGGTCCCACCGGGACAGATAATTCACCCCTCCACTTT
TRBV9,many,.,TRBJ1-6,CASSPRSYNSPLHF,TGTGCCAGCAGCCCCCGCTCCTATAATTCACCCCTCCACTTT
TRBV5-4,many,.,TRBJ1-2,CASSLGAGSYTF,TGTGCCAGCAGCTTGGGGGCGGGTAGCTACACCTTC
TRBV7-9,.,.,TRBJ2-7,CASSPSTGLHEQYF,TGTGCCAGCAGCCCCAGTACAGGGTTACACGAGCAGTACTTC
TRBV28,.,TRBD1,TRBJ1-5,CASRPPGGLNQPHHF,TGTGCCAGCCGCCCGCCAGGGGGACTAAATCAGCCCCATCATTTT
TRBV24-1,many,.,TRBJ2-3,CATREVEDTQYF,TGTGCCACCAGAGAGGTTGAAGATACGCAGTATTTT
TRBV6-5,medium-sized,TRBD2,TRBJ2-2,CASSYWASGSGTGELFF,TGTGCCAGCAGTTACTGGGCTAGCGGGAGCGGAACCGGGGAGCTGTTTTTT
TRBV6-4,many,.,TRBJ2-1,CASSDSTDNLDGQFF,TGTGCCAGCAGTGACTCCACGGACAACCTCGATGGGCAGTTCTTC
TRBV20-1,many,.,TRBJ2-7,CSARPASSYEQYF,TGCAGTGCTAGACCAGCAAGCTCCTACGAGCAGTACTTC
TRBV24-1,.,.,TRBJ1-6,CATFLRTVMLRSPLHF,TGTGCCACCTTCTTGAGGACAGTAATGTTAAGGTCACCCCTCCACTTT
TRBV28,many,.,TRBJ2-2,CASSPVGGAQGTGELFF,TGTGCCAGCAGCCCAGTTGGCGGGGCACAGGGGACCGGGGAGCTGTTTTTT
TRBV19,.,.,TRBJ1-1,CASSPLEGKEAFF,TGTGCCAGTAGCCCATTGGAGGGGAAAGAAGCTTTCTTT
TRBV28,many,.,TRBJ1-3,CASSSFRGRVANTIYF,TGTGCTAGCAGTTCTTTTAGGGGCAGGGTCGCGAACACCATATATTTT
TRBV28,few,.,TRBJ1-1,CASSTYRYIGDTEAFF,TGTGCCAGCAGTACATACCGGTACATAGGTGACACTGAAGCTTTCTTT
TRBV6-5,.,.,TRBJ2-1,CASSYGGAEYNEQFF,TGTGCCAGCAGTTACGGGGGGGCCGAATACAATGAGCAGTTCTTC
TRBV28,few,TRBD2,TRBJ2-3,CASSLGLAVDTQYF,TGTGCCAGCAGTTTGGGACTAGCGGTCGATACGCAGTATTTT